Listed below are T cell receptor beta chains from one sample, sequenced in a study of PD-1 blockade in classical Hodgkin lymphoma. Data came from immunoSEQ multiplex PCR; TCRdb stores just in-frame clones and leaves some out. The sample consists of 25,000 to 30,000 clones, about nine tenths of them appearing once. Sequencing was performed on peripheral blood mononuclear cells (PBMCs). The receptors derive from a human donor with classical Hodgkin lymphoma. The CDR3 runs from the conserved cysteine through the conserved F or W. The order of the fields is J gene, V gene, D gene, CDR3 length, clone size, CDR3 protein, CDR3 DNA. D genes are given only for firm matches. Expanded clones are given a class, and other clones once, few, many or no size at all.

TRBJ2-2 TRBV7-2 TRBD2 14 - CASGREGSTGELFF TGTGCCAGCGGTAGGGAGGGGAGCACCGGGGAGCTGTTTTTT
TRBJ1-1 TRBV18 - 13 - CASSAHAGMEAFF TGTGCCAGCTCAGCACACGCCGGGATGGAAGCTTTCTTT
TRBJ1-3 TRBV30 - 15 - CAWSVGPNSGNTIYF TGTGCCTGGAGTGTGGGACCGAACTCTGGAAACACCATATATTTT
TRBJ1-2 TRBV28 - 12 once CASSRPGLGYTF TGTGCCAGCAGTAGACCGGGGCTCGGCTACACCTTC
TRBJ1-1 TRBV18 - 17 - CASSPQSGAGWVTEAFF TGTGCCAGCTCACCACAGTCCGGCGCAGGGTGGGTCACTGAAGCTTTCTTT
TRBJ2-3 TRBV2 TRBD2 15 - CASSDLAGSGDTQYF TGTGCCAGCAGTGACCTAGCGGGATCAGGGGATACGCAGTATTTT
TRBJ1-2 TRBV27 - 15 - CASSLAPPRNYGYTF TGTGCCAGCAGTTTAGCCCCCCCTCGAAACTATGGCTACACCTTC
TRBJ1-3 TRBV6-6 - 13 - CASSYDGGNTIYF TGTGCCAGCAGTTACGACGGGGGAAACACCATATATTTT
TRBJ2-1 TRBV5-5 TRBD1 16 - CASSSTGTGPYNEQFF TGTGCCAGCAGCTCGACCGGGACAGGGCCTTACAATGAGCAGTTCTTC
TRBJ2-5 TRBV19 - 13 - CASSVGGGETQYF TGTGCCAGTAGTGTAGGGGGGGGAGAGACCCAGTACTTC
TRBJ2-2 TRBV7-2 TRBD2 19 - CASSLRVRTSGRAAGELFF TGTGCCAGCAGCTTACGGGTTCGGACTAGCGGGAGGGCCGCCGGGGAGCTGTTTTTT
TRBJ1-1 TRBV19 - 13 few CASSIGVNTEAFF TGTGCCAGTAGTATAGGAGTGAACACTGAAGCTTTCTTT
TRBJ2-2 TRBV9 TRBD2 14 few CASSLAGNTGELFF TGTGCCAGCTCTCTAGCGGGAAACACCGGGGAGCTGTTTTTT
TRBJ1-1 TRBV9 - 13 - CASSSPRGTEAFF TGTGCCAGCAGCTCTCCCAGGGGAACTGAAGCTTTCTTT
TRBJ2-7 TRBV28 TRBD2 15 - CASTDPAGGIYEQYF TGTGCCAGCACTGATCCAGCGGGAGGGATCTACGAGCAGTACTTC
TRBJ1-4 TRBV6-6 - 15 - CASSFTGGQWEKLFF TGTGCCAGCAGTTTTACAGGAGGCCAGTGGGAAAAACTGTTTTTT
TRBJ2-2 TRBV19 TRBD1 16 - CASSPQGGAGTGELFF TGTGCCAGTAGTCCCCAAGGGGGCGCAGGGACCGGGGAGCTGTTTTTT
TRBJ2-7 TRBV18 TRBD1 13 - CASSRGTGAEQYF TGTGCCAGCTCACGAGGGACAGGGGCCGAGCAGTACTTC
TRBJ1-4 TRBV28 TRBD1 14 - CASSSGTGREKLFF TGTGCCAGCAGCTCCGGGACAGGGAGGGAAAAACTGTTTTTT
TRBJ1-1 TRBV5-5 - 14 - CASSVRPVNTEAFF TGTGCCAGCAGCGTCCGACCCGTGAACACTGAAGCTTTCTTT
TRBJ1-6 TRBV30 - 13 - CAWRVSYNSPLHF TGTGCCTGGAGAGTCTCCTATAATTCACCCCTCCACTTT
TRBJ2-5 TRBV5-1 TRBD1 15 - CASREVQGVGETQYF TGCGCCAGCAGGGAGGTACAGGGGGTAGGAGAGACCCAGTACTTC
TRBJ2-5 TRBV28 - 15 - CASSFHAASSETQYF TGTGCCAGCAGTTTCCATGCGGCTAGCTCGGAGACCCAGTACTTC
TRBJ1-5 TRBV19 - 15 - CASSSYRDSNQPQHF TGTGCCAGTAGTAGCTACAGGGATAGCAATCAGCCCCAGCATTTT
TRBJ2-7 TRBV28 - 14 - CASSFGGAYGEQYF TGTGCCAGCAGTTTTGGAGGGGCATACGGCGAGCAGTACTTC
TRBJ2-3 TRBV18 - 15 - CASSPQVVATDTQYF TGTGCCAGCTCACCACAGGTGGTCGCCACAGATACGCAGTATTTT
TRBJ2-1 TRBV5-1 TRBD2 16 - CASSLGLAAYHNEQFF TGCGCCAGCAGCTTGGGACTAGCGGCTTACCACAATGAGCAGTTCTTC
TRBJ1-1 TRBV6-5 TRBD1 13 - CASSPGTATEAFF TGTGCCAGCAGTCCCGGGACAGCCACTGAAGCTTTCTTT
TRBJ2-3 TRBV29-1 - 14 - CSVSRGGARDTQYF TGCAGCGTCTCTCGAGGGGGAGCTCGGGATACGCAGTATTTT
TRBJ2-7 TRBV28 - 16 - CASTLERRTDSYEQYF TGTGCCAGCACCCTAGAACGTAGGACGGACTCCTACGAGCAGTACTTC
TRBJ1-2 TRBV19 - 13 - CASSIRQYYGYTF TGTGCCAGTAGTATCCGACAGTACTATGGCTACACCTTC
TRBJ2-2 TRBV7-2 - 14 - CASSMGGRDVGLFF TGTGCCAGCAGCATGGGGGGCCGGGACGTTGGGCTGTTTTTT
TRBJ2-2 TRBV18 TRBD2 16 - CASSMTSGLGTGELFF TGTGCCAGCTCAATGACTAGCGGGCTTGGCACCGGGGAGCTGTTTTTT
TRBJ2-2 TRBV10-1 TRBD2 17 once CASSGGLAGAGTGELFF TGCGCCAGCAGTGGTGGTCTAGCGGGGGCGGGGACCGGGGAGCTGTTTTTT
TRBJ1-4 TRBV29-1 TRBD1 12 - CSVRDSDEKLFF TGCAGCGTAAGGGACAGTGATGAAAAACTGTTTTTT
TRBJ2-1 TRBV29-1 TRBD2 15 - CSVSPLAGSGNEQFF TGCAGCGTGTCCCCACTAGCGGGGAGTGGGAATGAGCAGTTCTTC
TRBJ2-1 TRBV19 - 15 - CASSTDPASRSEQFF TGTGCCAGTAGTACGGATCCCGCCTCTAGAAGTGAGCAGTTCTTC
TRBJ2-3 TRBV7-2 - 16 - CASSQVGGGGPDTQYF TGTGCCAGCAGCCAAGTAGGCGGAGGGGGGCCAGATACGCAGTATTTT
TRBJ1-5 TRBV28 - 19 - CASSPPGAVGPISNQPQHF TGTGCCAGCAGTCCCCCAGGTGCGGTGGGACCTATTAGCAATCAGCCCCAGCATTTT
TRBJ1-3 TRBV6-5 - 15 - CASSYAGSSGNTIYF TGTGCCAGCAGTTACGCGGGAAGCTCTGGAAACACCATATATTTT